The clone carrying this T cell receptor beta chain was detected a few times. Its specificity is not known. The data were obtained in a study of CD8+ T cells in alopecia areata. Findings of the study overall: Resident alphabeta T-cell populations of normal skin are likewise subject to sequencing in scalp samples. With patients, TCR sharing proved less clear than in mice, a difference possibly related to HLA. Scalp lesions, especially in alopecia totalis/universalis, had higher clonality than normal scalp.

Per the germline V gene, CDR1 is SQVTM and CDR2 is ANQGSEA. V lost 6 bases and J lost 2; bases outside the gene matches: 9. The CDR3 length is 15 residues. PBMCs were stained for CD3, CD4 and CD8, and CD4+ and CD8+ T cells were sorted. Extracted RNA was reverse transcribed, and the resulting cDNA served as sequencing template. TCRdb's table, derived via immunoSEQ multiplex PCR, lists solely in-frame clones and lacks some. The table shows 98,000 or so clones, with approximately 59% occurring only once. This sequence joins TRBV29-1 and TRBJ2-2, with TRBD1 matching over 7 bases. The source is a human donor in good health. The sample comprised CD8+ T cells sorted from blood. The CDR3 is CSVATGDSNTGELFF. CDR3 sequence (DNA): TGCAGCGTGGCGACTGGGGACAGCAACACCGGGGAGCTGTTTTTT.